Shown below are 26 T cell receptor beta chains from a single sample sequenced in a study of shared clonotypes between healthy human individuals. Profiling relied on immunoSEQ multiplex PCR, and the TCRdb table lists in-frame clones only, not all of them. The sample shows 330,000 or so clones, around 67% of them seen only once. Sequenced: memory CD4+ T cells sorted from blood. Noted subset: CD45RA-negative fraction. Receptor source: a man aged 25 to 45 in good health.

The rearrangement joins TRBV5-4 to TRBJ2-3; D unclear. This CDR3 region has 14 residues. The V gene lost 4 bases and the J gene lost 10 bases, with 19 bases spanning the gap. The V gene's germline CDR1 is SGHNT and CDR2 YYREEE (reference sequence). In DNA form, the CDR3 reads TGTGCCAGCAGCCTGGGCCAATCCCTTGAGCCGCAGTATTTT. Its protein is CASSLGQSLEPQYF.

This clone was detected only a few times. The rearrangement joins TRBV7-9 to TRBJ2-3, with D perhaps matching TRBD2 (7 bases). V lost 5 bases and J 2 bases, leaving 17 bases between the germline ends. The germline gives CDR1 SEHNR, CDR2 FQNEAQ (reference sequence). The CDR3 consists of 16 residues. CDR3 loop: CASSPWAGANTDTQYF. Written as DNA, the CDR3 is TGTGCCAGCAGCCCGTGGGCGGGGGCCAACACAGATACGCAGTATTTT.

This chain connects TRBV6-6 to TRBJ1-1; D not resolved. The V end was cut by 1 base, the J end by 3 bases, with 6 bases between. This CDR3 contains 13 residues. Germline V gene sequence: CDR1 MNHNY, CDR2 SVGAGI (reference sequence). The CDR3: CASSYYGDTEAFF. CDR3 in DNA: TGTGCCAGCAGTTACTACGGAGACACTGAAGCTTTCTTT.

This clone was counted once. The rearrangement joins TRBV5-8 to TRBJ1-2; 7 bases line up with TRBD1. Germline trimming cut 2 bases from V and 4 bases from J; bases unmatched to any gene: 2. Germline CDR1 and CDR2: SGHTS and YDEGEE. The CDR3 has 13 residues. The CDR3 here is CASSLQGPYGYTF. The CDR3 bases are TGTGCCAGCAGCTTACAGGGGCCCTATGGCTACACCTTC.

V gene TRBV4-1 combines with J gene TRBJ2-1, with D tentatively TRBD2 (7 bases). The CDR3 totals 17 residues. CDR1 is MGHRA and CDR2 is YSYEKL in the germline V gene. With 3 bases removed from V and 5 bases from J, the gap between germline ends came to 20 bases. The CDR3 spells CASSHTQGGNSNNEQFF. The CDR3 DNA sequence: TGCGCCAGCAGCCACACACAGGGAGGGAATAGTAACAATGAGCAGTTCTTC.

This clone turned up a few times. CDR3 in DNA: TGTGCCAGCAGTCCTTTGTATGGAGAGGGCACTGAAGCTTTCTTT. Translated, it gives CASSPLYGEGTEAFF. V and J are TRBV2 and TRBJ1-1; D ambiguous. The CDR3 runs 15 residues. The V end lost 5 bases, the J end lost 4 bases, and 17 bases lay between the germline ends. Germline V CDR1 and CDR2: SNHLY, FYNNEI.

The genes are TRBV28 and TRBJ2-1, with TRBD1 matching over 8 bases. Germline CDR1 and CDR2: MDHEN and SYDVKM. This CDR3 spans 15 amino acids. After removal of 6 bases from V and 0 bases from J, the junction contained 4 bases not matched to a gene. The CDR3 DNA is TGTGCCAGCAGGCCTACAGGGGGCTCCTACAATGAGCAGTTCTTC. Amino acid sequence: CASRPTGGSYNEQFF.

This CDR3 is CATQLAGPYEQYF. CDR3 sequence (DNA): TGTGCCACCCAACTAGCGGGACCGTACGAGCAGTACTTC. The rearrangement links TRBV28 to TRBJ2-7, with 10 bases identical to TRBD2. The CDR3 contains 13 residues. The germline CDR1 and CDR2 sequences are MDHEN and SYDVKM. J was trimmed by 4 bases and V by 10 bases; bases with no gene match: 7.

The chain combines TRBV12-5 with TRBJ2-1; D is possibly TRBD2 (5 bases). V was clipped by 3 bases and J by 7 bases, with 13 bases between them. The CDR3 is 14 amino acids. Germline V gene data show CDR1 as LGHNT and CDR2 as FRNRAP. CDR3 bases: TGTGCTAGTGGTTTCCGGGGATCGGAGAATGAGCAGTTCTTC. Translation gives CASGFRGSENEQFF.

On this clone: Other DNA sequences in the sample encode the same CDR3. Here the CDR3 DNA reads TGTGCCAGCTCACCTTCCTCAGGCCGAAATGAGCAGTTCTTC. Translating gives CASSPSSGRNEQFF. The V call is TRBV18, the J call TRBJ2-1; no reliable D call. The CDR3 is 14 amino acids. CDR1 and CDR2 from the germline V gene are KGHSH and LQKENI. Trimming left V 3 bases short and J 7 bases short, with 13 bases between.

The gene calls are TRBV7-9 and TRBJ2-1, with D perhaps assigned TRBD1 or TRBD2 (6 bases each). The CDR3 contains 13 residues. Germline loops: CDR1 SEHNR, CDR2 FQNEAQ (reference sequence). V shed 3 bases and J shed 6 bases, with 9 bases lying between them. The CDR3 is CASSFGGLNEQFF. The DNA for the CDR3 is TGTGCCAGCAGCTTTGGGGGGCTCAATGAGCAGTTCTTC.

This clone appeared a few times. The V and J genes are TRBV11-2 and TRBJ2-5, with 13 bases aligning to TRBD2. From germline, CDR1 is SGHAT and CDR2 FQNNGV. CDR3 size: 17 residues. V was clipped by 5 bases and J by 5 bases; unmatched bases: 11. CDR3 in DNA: TGTGCCAGCAGCACCCGGACTAGCGGGGGAGGGGTGGAGACCCAGTACTTC. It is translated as CASSTRTSGGGVETQYF.

This chain's CDR3 is CAWSVDSRQPQHF. The CDR3 DNA is TGTGCCTGGAGTGTGGATTCGAGGCAGCCCCAGCATTTT. The genes are TRBV30 and TRBJ1-5; D is uncertain. Germline values: CDR1 GTSNPN, CDR2 SVGIG (reference sequence). The CDR3 loop spans 13 amino acids. Trimming removed 0 bases from V and 7 bases from J, with 10 bases in between.

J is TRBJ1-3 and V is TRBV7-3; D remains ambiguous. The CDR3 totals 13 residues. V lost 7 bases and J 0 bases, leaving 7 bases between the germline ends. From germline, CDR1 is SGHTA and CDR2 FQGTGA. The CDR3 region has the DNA TGTGCCAGCAAGGCCGGCTCTGGAAACACCATATATTTT. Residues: CASKAGSGNTIYF. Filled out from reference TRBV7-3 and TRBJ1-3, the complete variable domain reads GAGVSQTPSNKVTEKGKYVELRCDPISGHTALYWYRQSLGQGPEFLIYFQGTGAADDSGLPNDRFFAVRPEGSVSTLKIQRTERGDSAVYLCASKAGSGNTIYFGEGSWLTVV.

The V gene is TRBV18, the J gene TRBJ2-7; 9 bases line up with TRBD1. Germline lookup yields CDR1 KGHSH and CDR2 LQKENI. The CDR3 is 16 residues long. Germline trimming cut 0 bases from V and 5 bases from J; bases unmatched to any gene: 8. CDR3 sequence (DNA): TGTGCCAGCTCACCACCCGTGCGGGACAGGGCCCACGAGCAGTACTTC. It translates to CASSPPVRDRAHEQYF.

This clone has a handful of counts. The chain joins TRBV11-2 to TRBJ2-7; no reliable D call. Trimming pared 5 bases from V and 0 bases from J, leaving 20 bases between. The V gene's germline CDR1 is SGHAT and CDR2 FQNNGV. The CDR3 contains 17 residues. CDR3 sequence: CASSPMGQKKSSYEQYF. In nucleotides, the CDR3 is TGTGCCAGCAGCCCAATGGGCCAGAAGAAGAGCTCCTACGAGCAGTACTTC.

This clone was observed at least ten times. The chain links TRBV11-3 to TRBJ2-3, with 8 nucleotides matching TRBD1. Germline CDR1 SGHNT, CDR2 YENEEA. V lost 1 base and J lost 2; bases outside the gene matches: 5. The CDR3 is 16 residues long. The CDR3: CASSLGQGRATDTQYF. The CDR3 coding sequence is TGTGCCAGCAGCTTAGGACAGGGGCGGGCCACAGATACGCAGTATTTT.

For the CDR3, the DNA is TGTGCCAGCAGCTCGAAGACTAGCACCAGAACAGATACGCAGTATTTT. It is translated as CASSSKTSTRTDTQYF. J is TRBJ2-3 and V is TRBV7-9; 7 positions match TRBD2. This CDR3 is 16 amino acids long. Germline CDR1 reads SEHNR; CDR2 reads FQNEAQ (reference sequence). The V gene end was trimmed by 4 bases and the J gene end by 3 bases; junction bases not matched to a gene: 10.

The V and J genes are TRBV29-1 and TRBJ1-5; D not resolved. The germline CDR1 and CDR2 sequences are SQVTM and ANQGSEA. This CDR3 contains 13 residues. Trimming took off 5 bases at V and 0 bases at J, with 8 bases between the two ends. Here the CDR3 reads CSVRDYSNQPQHF. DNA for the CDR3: TGCAGCGTTCGAGATTATAGCAATCAGCCCCAGCATTTT.

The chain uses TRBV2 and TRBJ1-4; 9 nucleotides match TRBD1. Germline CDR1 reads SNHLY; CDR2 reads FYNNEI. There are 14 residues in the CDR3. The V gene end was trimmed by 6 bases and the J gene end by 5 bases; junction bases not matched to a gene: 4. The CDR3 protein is CASRDGTGNEKLFF. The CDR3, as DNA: TGTGCCAGCAGGGACGGGACAGGGAATGAAAAACTGTTTTTT. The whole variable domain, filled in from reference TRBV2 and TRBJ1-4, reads EPEVTQTPSHQVTQMGQEVILRCVPISNHLYFYWYRQILGQKVEFLVSFYNNEISEKSEIFDDQFSVERPDGSNFTLKIRSTKLEDSAMYFCASRDGTGNEKLFFGSGTQLSVL.

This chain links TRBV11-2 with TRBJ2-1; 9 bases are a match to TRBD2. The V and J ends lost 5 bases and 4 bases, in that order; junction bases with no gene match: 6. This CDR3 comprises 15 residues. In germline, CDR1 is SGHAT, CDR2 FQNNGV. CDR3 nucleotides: TGTGCCAGCAGCCAAAGCGGGAGGTTTTACAATGAGCAGTTCTTC. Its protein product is CASSQSGRFYNEQFF.

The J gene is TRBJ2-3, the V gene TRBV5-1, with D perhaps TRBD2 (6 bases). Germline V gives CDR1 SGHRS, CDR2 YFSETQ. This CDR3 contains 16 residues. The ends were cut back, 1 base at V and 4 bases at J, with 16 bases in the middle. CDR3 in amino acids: CASSLYGGGHADTQYF. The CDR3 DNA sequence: TGCGCCAGCAGCTTGTACGGGGGTGGACACGCAGATACGCAGTATTTT.

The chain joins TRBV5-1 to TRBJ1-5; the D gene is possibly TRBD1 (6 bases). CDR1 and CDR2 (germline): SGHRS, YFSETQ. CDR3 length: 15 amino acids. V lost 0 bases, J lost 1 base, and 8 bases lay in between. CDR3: CASSLGGQSNQPQHF. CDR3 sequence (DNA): TGCGCCAGCAGCTTGGGGGGGCAGAGCAATCAGCCCCAGCATTTT.

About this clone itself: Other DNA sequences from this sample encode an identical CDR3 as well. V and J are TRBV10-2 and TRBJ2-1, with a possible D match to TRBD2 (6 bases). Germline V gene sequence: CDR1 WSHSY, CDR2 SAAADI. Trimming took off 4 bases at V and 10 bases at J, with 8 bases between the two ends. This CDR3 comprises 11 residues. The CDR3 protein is CASSGLEEQFF. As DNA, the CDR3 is TGCGCCAGCAGTGGACTAGAAGAGCAGTTCTTC.

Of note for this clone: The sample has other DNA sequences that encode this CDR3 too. The CDR3 protein is CASSWGQGGEQYF. Written as DNA, the CDR3 is TGCGCCAGCAGCTGGGGACAGGGGGGCGAGCAGTACTTC. The gene calls are TRBV5-1 and TRBJ2-7; TRBD1 matches 11 bases. The CDR3 length is 13 residues. Per the germline V gene, CDR1 is SGHRS and CDR2 is YFSETQ. J gave up 6 bases and V 3 bases, and 2 bases lay outside the gene matches.

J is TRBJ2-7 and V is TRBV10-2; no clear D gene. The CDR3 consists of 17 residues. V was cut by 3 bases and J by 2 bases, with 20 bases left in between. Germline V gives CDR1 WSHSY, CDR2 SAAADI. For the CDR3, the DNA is TGCGCCAGCAGTGATCTCGCAGATATTAGAGGAGCCTACGAGCAGTACTTC. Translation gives CASSDLADIRGAYEQYF.